This T cell receptor (beta chain) is drawn from a study of human T cells and chemical hapten exposure. Study information: Patch tests put 0.01% DPC on the upper back, read at 6 days. Findings of the study overall: Against controls, expanded TCRs gave rise to significantly more large CDR3 similarity clusters. The donors suffered from alopecia, so their immune response may not match that of healthy people.

The CDR3 runs 16 residues. The V end was cut by 4 bases, the J end by 5 bases, with 19 bases between. Germline-derived CDR1 and CDR2 are SGHNT and YYREEE (reference sequence). This clonotype was seen a few times. What it binds is not known. TCRdb reanalysed the RACE reads using MiXCR and keeps one entry per CDR3 protein. The data show a few hundred thousand distinct CDR3 sequences, with approximately 8.6% seen just once and under 2.5% held by the top ten. The sample's time point: pre-sensitization, week 0. Treatment of the sample: therapeutic diphenylcyclopropenone sensitization with weekly scalp DPC. Each patch-test visit's blood sample preceded patch application.

The chain carries TRBV5-4 and TRBJ1-3, with D perhaps TRBD1 (5 bases). This TCR was sampled from a woman aged 35 to 49 with alopecia areata. Some clones in this sample may be carry-over from other donors' samples. The sample was whole blood, taken in connection with sensitization to the hapten diphenylcyclopropenone (DPC). The CDR3 region has the DNA TGTGCCAGCAGCACCGGGACGGAAGTTTCTAGAAACACCATATATTTT. The encoded protein is CASSTGTEVSRNTIYF.